These T cell receptor beta chains were read from a single sample in a study of T cell changes during pregnancy in multiple sclerosis. Here immunoSEQ multiplex PCR was the method, and the copy in TCRdb shows in-frame clones only, minus some. The sample yields around 34,000 clones, 90% seen once. The specimen comprised CD8+ T cells from peripheral blood mononuclear cells, sampled in the first trimester of pregnancy. The receptors originated from a female donor with multiple sclerosis, enrolled in a pregnancy study. Both conserved end residues are part of each CDR3. D genes are given only for firm matches. Clone sizes are given selectively: once, few, many, or a class where the clone is expanded.

NA	TRBJ2-1	TRBV2	NA	CASSVDSSRNEQFF	TGTGCCAGCAGTGTGGACTCAAGTCGTAATGAGCAGTTCTTC
TRBD1	TRBJ1-2	TRBV7-9	NA	CASSSGTVLYGYTF	TGTGCCAGCAGCTCCGGGACAGTTCTTTATGGCTACACCTTC
TRBD1	TRBJ2-3	TRBV5-6	NA	CASSLEGQGVWYF	TGTGCCAGCAGCTTGGAGGGACAGGGAGTTTGGTATTTT
NA	TRBJ2-3	TRBV7-9	NA	CASSPQTDTQYF	TGTGCCAGCAGCCCGCAGACAGATACGCAGTATTTT
NA	TRBJ2-2	TRBV27	NA	CASSLFGSRFTGELFF	TGTGCCAGCAGTTTATTCGGGAGTCGTTTCACCGGGGAGCTGTTTTTT
TRBD2	TRBJ2-3	TRBV7-9	NA	CASSMTSGMSADTQYF	TGTGCCAGCAGTATGACTAGCGGGATGAGTGCAGATACGCAGTATTTT
NA	TRBJ2-1	TRBV5-4	NA	CASSLGRGAGNEQFF	TGTGCCAGCAGCTTGGGTCGGGGGGCCGGGAATGAGCAGTTCTTC
TRBD1	TRBJ1-6	TRBV5-6	NA	CASSVGTGAAGSSPLHF	TGTGCCAGCAGCGTTGGGACAGGGGCCGCCGGGAGCTCACCCCTCCACTTT
NA	TRBJ1-5	TRBV5-1	medium-sized	CASSFEGDQPQHF	TGCGCCAGCAGCTTCGAGGGGGATCAGCCCCAGCATTTT
TRBD1	TRBJ1-1	TRBV4-3	NA	CASSLWDSGTEAFF	TGCGCCAGCAGCCTTTGGGACAGTGGTACTGAAGCTTTCTTT
TRBD1	TRBJ2-5	TRBV13	NA	CASSLLAGGETQYF	TGTGCCAGCAGCTTATTGGCAGGGGGAGAGACCCAGTACTTC
TRBD1	TRBJ2-7	TRBV7-9	NA	CASSLGTGYEQYF	TGTGCCAGCAGCCTAGGGACAGGCTACGAGCAGTACTTC
NA	TRBJ1-1	TRBV7-3	NA	CASSLPGTEAFF	TGTGCCAGCAGCTTACCAGGGACTGAAGCTTTCTTT
TRBD1	TRBJ2-6	TRBV28	NA	CASSSDRAGANVLTF	TGTGCCAGCAGTTCCGACAGGGCTGGGGCCAACGTCCTGACTTTC
NA	TRBJ1-2	TRBV4-1	NA	CASNGGRGYTF	TGCGCCAGCAATGGGGGCCGAGGCTACACCTTC
NA	TRBJ1-2	TRBV6-6	NA	CASSYASGGYTF	TGTGCCAGCAGTTACGCGAGTGGTGGCTACACCTTC
NA	TRBJ2-7	TRBV7-9	NA	CASSPDSAYEQYF	TGTGCCAGCAGCCCGGACAGTGCCTACGAGCAGTACTTC
TRBD2	TRBJ2-1	TRBV27	NA	CASSLTASGRPSYNEQFF	TGTGCCAGCAGTTTAACGGCTAGCGGGAGACCTTCCTACAATGAGCAGTTCTTC
NA	TRBJ1-1	TRBV9	NA	CASSEGRGDTEAFF	TGTGCCAGCAGCGAGGGGAGGGGCGACACTGAAGCTTTCTTT
TRBD2	TRBJ2-4	TRBV7-9	once	CASSFRAGSGRLNIQYF	TGTGCCAGCAGCTTCCGCGCTGGTAGCGGGAGATTAAACATTCAGTACTTC
TRBD1	TRBJ1-4	TRBV14	NA	CASSQDGQGANEKLFF	TGTGCCAGCAGCCAAGATGGCCAGGGGGCAAATGAAAAACTGTTTTTT
NA	TRBJ2-7	TRBV5-1	NA	CASSFRRGKDEQYF	TGCGCCAGCAGCTTCCGCAGGGGTAAGGACGAGCAGTACTTC
TRBD2	TRBJ2-1	TRBV19	NA	CASSIDLSGGIPYNEQFF	TGTGCCAGTAGTATAGATCTATCCGGGGGGATCCCCTACAATGAGCAGTTCTTC
TRBD2	TRBJ2-1	TRBV7-8	NA	CASSLVTKAGNEQFF	TGTGCCAGCAGCTTAGTAACCAAAGCGGGAAACGAGCAGTTCTTC
TRBD1	TRBJ2-1	TRBV6-5	NA	CASSYGQEYNEQFF	TGTGCCAGCAGTTACGGACAGGAGTACAATGAGCAGTTCTTC
NA	TRBJ2-1	TRBV15	NA	CATSRDQSDNEQFF	TGTGCCACCAGCAGAGATCAATCGGACAATGAGCAGTTCTTC
NA	TRBJ1-2	TRBV28	NA	CATPDPNSGYGYTF	TGTGCCACCCCAGACCCCAATTCGGGCTATGGCTACACCTTC